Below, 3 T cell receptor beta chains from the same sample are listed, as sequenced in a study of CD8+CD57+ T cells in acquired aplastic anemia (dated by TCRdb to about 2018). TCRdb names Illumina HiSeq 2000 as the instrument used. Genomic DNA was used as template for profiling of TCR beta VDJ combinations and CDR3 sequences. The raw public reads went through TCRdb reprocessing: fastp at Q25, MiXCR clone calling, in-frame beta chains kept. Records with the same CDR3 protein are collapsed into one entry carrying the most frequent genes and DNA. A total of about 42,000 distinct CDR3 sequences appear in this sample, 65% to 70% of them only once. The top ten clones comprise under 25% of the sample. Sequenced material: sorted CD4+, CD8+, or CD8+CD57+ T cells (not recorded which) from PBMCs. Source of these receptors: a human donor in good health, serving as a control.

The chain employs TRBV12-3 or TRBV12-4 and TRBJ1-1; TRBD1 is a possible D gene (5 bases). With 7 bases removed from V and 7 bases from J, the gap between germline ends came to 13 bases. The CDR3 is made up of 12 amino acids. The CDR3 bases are TGTGCCAGCACGATAGGCGGGGGTGAAGCTTTCTTT. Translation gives CASTIGGGEAFF.

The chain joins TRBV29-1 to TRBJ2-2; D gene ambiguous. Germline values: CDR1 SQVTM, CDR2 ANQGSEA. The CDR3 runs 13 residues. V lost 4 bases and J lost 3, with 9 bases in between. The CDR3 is CSVVFGYTGELFF. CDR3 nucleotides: TGCAGCGTTGTGTTTGGATACACCGGGGAGCTGTTTTTT.

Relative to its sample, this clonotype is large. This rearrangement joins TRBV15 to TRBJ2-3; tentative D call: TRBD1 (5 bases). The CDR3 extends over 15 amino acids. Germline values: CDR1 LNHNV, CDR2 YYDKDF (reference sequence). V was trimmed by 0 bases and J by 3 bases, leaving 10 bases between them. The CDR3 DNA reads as TGTGCCACCAGCAGAGATGTCAGGGCAACAGATACGCAGTATTTT. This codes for CATSRDVRATDTQYF.